This T cell receptor beta chain came from a study of preoperative IRX-2 immunotherapy in early breast cancer. Measured with immunoSEQ multiplex PCR; TCRdb has only the in-frame clones, and not every one. This sample has over 9,500 clones, with over 80% found just once. Treatment meaning: preoperative locoregional IRX-2 cytokine immunotherapy. Patients received preoperative, locoregional IRX-2 cytokine immunotherapy in a phase Ib study. CDR1 and CDR2 (germline): KGHSH, LQKENI. Trimming at V came to 5 bases and at J to 7 bases, leaving 8 bases not matched to a gene. The CDR3 loop spans 14 amino acids. J is TRBJ1-2 and V is TRBV18, with 9 nucleotides matching TRBD1. The sequence came from a human donor with breast cancer. The sequencing here drew on lymph node tissue, taken before IRX-2 immunotherapy. The CDR3 nucleotides read TGTGCCAGCTCAGACAGGGGGATCGATCCTGGCTACACCTTC. Residues: CASSDRGIDPGYTF.